This T cell receptor beta chain is from a study of blood T cells in healthy people across ages. With a J-beta primer mix and a sample-barcoded 5' primer, a second PCR ran about 6 to 11 cycles. TCRdb itself ran the 5' RACE reads through MiXCR, one entry per CDR3 protein. The top ten hold more than 3% of the sample, which has about 800,000 distinct CDR3 sequences, roughly 25% seen once. The CDR3 loop spans 14 amino acids. V was cut by 0 bases and J by 2 bases, with 7 bases left in between. Per the germline V gene, CDR1 is ENHRY and CDR2 is SYGVKD. The same sample was also studied in work on T cells of mothers and their children. That report adds: Biologically related mothers and children overlapped slightly more than unrelated pairs, a non-significant difference. No persistent microchimeric T cell clones were detected.

The sequenced sample consisted of blood. The receptor comes from a boy between 10 and 17 years old in good health. The V and J genes are TRBV10-3 and TRBJ1-2; D call uncertain. The CDR3 sequence is CAISESAENYGYTF. The DNA for the CDR3 is TGTGCCATCAGTGAGTCGGCGGAGAACTATGGCTACACCTTC.